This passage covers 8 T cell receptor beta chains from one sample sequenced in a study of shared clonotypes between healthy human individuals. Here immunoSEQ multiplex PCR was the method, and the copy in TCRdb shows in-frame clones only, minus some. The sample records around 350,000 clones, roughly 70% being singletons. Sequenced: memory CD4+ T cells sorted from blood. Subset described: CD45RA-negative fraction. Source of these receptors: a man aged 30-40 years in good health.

The CDR3 is CASSPFQGASPDTQYF. The CDR3 coding sequence is TGTGCCAGCTCACCATTCCAGGGGGCATCACCGGATACGCAGTATTTT. The chain is built from TRBV18 and TRBJ2-3; TRBD1 aligns across 8 bases. CDR1 is KGHSH and CDR2 is LQKENI in the germline V gene. This CDR3 spans 16 amino acids. V shed 2 bases and J 6 bases; nucleotides not matched to a gene: 10.

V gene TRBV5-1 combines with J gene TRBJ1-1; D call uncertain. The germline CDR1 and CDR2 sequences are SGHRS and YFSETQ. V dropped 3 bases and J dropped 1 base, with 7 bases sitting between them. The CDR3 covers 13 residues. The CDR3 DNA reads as TGCGCCAGCAGCTCAGTTTCGAACACTGAAGCTTTCTTT. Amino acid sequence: CASSSVSNTEAFF. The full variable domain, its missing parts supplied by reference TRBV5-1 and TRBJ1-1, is KAGVTQTPRYLIKTRGQQVTLSCSPISGHRSVSWYQQTPGQGLQFLFEYFSETQRNKGNFPGRFSGRQFSNSRSEMNVSTLELGDSALYLCASSSVSNTEAFFGQGTRLTVV.

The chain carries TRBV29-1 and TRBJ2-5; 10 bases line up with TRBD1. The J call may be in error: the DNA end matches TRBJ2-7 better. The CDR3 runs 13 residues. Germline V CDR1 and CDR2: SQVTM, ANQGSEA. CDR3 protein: CSVERDRGYEQYF. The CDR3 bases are TGCAGCGTTGAACGGGACAGGGGCTACGAGCAGTACTTC.

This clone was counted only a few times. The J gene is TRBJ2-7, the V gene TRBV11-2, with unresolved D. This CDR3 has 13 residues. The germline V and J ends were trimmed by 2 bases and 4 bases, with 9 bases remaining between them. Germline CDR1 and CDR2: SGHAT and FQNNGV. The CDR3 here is CASSLLVSYEQYF. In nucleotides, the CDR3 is TGTGCCAGCAGCTTATTAGTATCATACGAGCAGTACTTC.

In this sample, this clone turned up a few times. CDR3 region: CASSVVQGTNNEQFF. The CDR3 DNA reads TGTGCCAGCAGCGTGGTACAGGGAACGAACAATGAGCAGTTCTTC. The chain recombines TRBV9 with TRBJ2-1; D is perhaps TRBD1 (6 bases). Germline assignment: CDR1 SGDLS and CDR2 YYNGEE. The CDR3 length is 15 residues. V lost 2 bases and J 5 bases, leaving 14 bases between the germline ends.

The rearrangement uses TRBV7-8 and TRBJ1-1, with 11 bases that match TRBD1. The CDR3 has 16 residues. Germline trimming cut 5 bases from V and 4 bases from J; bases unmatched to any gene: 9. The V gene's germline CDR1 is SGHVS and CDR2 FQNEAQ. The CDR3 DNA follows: TGTGCCAGCAGCCCTGGAGGACAGGGGGCTCCCACTGAAGCTTTCTTT. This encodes CASSPGGQGAPTEAFF.

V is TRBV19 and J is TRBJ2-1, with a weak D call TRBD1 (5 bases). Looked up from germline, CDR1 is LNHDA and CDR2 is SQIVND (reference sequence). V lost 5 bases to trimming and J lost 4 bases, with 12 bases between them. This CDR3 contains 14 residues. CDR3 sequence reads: CASSLRGPYNEQFF. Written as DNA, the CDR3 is TGTGCCAGTAGTTTAAGGGGTCCTTACAATGAGCAGTTCTTC. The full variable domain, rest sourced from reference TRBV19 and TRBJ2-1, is DGGITQSPKYLFRKEGQNVTLSCEQNLNHDAMYWYRQDPGQGLRLIYYSQIVNDFQKGDIAEGYSVSREKKESFPLTVTSAQKNPTAFYLCASSLRGPYNEQFFGPGTRLTVL.

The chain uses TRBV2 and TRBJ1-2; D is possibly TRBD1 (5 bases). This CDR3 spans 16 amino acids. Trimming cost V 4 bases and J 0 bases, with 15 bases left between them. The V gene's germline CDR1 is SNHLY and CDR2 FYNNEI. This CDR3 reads CASSGGRGGTNYGYTF. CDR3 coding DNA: TGTGCCAGCAGTGGGGGACGGGGAGGCACTAACTATGGCTACACCTTC.